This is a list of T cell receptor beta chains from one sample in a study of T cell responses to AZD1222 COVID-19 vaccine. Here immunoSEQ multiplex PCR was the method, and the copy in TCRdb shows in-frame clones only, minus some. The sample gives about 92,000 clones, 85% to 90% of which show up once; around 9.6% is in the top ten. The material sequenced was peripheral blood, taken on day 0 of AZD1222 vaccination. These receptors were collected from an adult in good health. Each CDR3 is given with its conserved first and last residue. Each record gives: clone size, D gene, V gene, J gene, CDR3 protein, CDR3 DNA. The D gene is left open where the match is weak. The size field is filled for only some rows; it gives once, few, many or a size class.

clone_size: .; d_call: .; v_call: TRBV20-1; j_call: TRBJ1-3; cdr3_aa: CSASSGNTIYF; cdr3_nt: TGCAGTGCTAGTTCTGGAAACACCATATATTTT
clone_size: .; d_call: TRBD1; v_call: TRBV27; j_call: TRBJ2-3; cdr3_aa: CASRHSGYGPGGLENTDTQYF; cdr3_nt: TGTGCCAGCAGACACTCCGGGTATGGGCCAGGGGGCCTCGAAAACACAGATACGCAGTATTTT
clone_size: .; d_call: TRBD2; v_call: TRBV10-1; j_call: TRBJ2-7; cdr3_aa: CASSSGARHHEQYF; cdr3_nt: TGCGCCAGCAGTAGCGGGGCTCGGCACCACGAGCAGTACTTC
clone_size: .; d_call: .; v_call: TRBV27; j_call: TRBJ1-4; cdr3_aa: CASSFLSDEKLFF; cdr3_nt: TGTGCCAGCAGTTTTCTGTCCGATGAAAAACTGTTTTTT
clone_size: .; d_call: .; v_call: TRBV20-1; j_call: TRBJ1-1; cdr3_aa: CSAWGELAFF; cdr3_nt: TGCAGTGCTTGGGGGGAGTTAGCTTTCTTT
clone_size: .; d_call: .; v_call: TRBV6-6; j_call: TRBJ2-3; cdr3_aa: CATRPPGTDTQYF; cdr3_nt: TGTGCCACCCGTCCCCCTGGCACAGATACGCAGTATTTT
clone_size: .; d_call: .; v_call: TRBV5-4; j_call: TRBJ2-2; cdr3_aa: CASSQDLLGTGELFF; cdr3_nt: TGTGCCAGCAGCCAGGATCTGCTCGGCACCGGGGAGCTGTTTTTT
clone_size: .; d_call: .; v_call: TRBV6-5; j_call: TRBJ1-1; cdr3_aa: CASSYRAVAFF; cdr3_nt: TGTGCCAGCAGTTACAGGGCCGTAGCTTTCTTT
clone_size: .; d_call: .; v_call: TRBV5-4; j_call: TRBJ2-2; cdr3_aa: CASSSVAVGPGELFF; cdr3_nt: TGTGCCAGCAGCTCCGTAGCGGTGGGGCCCGGGGAGCTGTTTTTT
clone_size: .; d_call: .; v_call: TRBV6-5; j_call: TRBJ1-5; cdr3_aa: CASSLDKRQPQHF; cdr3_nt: TGTGCCAGCAGTTTGGACAAGCGACAGCCCCAGCATTTT
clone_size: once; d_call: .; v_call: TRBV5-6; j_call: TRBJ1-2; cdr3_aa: CASSYRAVGYGYTF; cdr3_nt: TGTGCCAGCAGCTACCGGGCGGTAGGCTATGGCTACACCTTC
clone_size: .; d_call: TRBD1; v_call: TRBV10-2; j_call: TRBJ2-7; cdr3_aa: CASSEQGAGPYEQYF; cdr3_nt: TGCGCCAGCAGTGAGCAGGGGGCGGGTCCCTACGAGCAGTACTTC
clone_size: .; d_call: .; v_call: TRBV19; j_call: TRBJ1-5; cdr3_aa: CASSILGQPQHF; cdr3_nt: TGTGCCAGTAGTATTTTGGGACAGCCCCAGCATTTT
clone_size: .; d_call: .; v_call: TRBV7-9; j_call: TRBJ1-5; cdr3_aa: CASSPGHSNQPQHF; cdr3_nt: TGTGCCAGCAGCCCTGGACATAGCAATCAGCCCCAGCATTTT
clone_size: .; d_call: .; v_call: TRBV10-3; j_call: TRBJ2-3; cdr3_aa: CAISPGEGDTQYF; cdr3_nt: TGTGCCATCAGCCCTGGCGAGGGAGATACGCAGTATTTT
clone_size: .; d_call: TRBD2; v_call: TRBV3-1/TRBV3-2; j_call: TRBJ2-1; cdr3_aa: CASSPSAGGQFF; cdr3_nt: TGTGCCAGCAGCCCCTCAGCGGGAGGCCAGTTCTTC
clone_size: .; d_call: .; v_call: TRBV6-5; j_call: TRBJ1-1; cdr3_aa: CASSYRRTNTEAFF; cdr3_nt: TGTGCCAGCAGTTACAGGAGGACGAACACTGAAGCTTTCTTT
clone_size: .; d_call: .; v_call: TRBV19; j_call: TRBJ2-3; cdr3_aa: CASSRNWDTQYF; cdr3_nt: TGTGCCAGTAGTAGAAACTGGGATACGCAGTATTTT
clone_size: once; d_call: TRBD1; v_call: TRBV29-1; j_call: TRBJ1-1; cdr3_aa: CSVEVTGINTEAFF; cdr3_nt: TGCAGCGTTGAAGTGACAGGGATAAACACTGAAGCTTTCTTT
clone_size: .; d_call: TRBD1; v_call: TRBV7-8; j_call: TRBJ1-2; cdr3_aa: CASSLGTVGRDGYTF; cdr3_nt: TGTGCCAGCAGCTTGGGGACAGTGGGAAGGGATGGCTACACCTTC
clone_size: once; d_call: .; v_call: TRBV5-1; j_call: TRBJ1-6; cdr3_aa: CASKERAVSSPLHF; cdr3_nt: TGCGCCAGCAAAGAAAGAGCCGTAAGTTCACCCCTCCACTTT
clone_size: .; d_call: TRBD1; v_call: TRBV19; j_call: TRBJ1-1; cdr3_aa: CASSSPDRANTEAFF; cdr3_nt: TGTGCCAGTAGTTCCCCGGACAGGGCAAACACTGAAGCTTTCTTT
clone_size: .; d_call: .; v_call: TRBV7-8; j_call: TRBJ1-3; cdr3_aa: CASSPIAGGRANTIYF; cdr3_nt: TGTGCCAGCAGCCCAATTGCTGGGGGGCGAGCGAACACCATATATTTT
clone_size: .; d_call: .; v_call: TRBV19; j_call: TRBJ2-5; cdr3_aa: CASSTRGQQGETQYF; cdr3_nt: TGTGCCAGTAGTACCCGAGGCCAACAAGGGGAGACCCAGTACTTC
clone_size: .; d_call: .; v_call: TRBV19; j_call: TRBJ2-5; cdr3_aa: CASSGGGRQTQYF; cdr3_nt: TGTGCCAGTAGTGGGGGTGGGAGGCAGACCCAGTACTTC
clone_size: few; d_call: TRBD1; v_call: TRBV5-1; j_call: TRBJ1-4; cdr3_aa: CASSLLQGASEKLFF; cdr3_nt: TGCGCCAGCAGCTTGTTACAGGGGGCGTCGGAAAAACTGTTTTTT
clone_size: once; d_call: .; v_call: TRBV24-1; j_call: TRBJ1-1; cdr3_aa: CATSVLPWGPRTEAFF; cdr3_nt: TGTGCCACCAGTGTCCTCCCGTGGGGACCCAGAACTGAAGCTTTCTTT
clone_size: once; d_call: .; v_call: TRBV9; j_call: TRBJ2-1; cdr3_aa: CASSRGPEENEQFF; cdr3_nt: TGTGCCAGCAGCCGAGGCCCCGAGGAGAATGAGCAGTTCTTC
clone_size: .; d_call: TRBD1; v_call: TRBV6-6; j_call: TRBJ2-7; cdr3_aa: CASSYSTGQGHEQYF; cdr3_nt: TGTGCCAGCAGTTACTCGACGGGACAGGGCCACGAGCAGTACTTC
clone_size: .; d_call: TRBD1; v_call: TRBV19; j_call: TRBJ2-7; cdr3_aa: CASKEQTGGFYEQYF; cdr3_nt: TGTGCCAGTAAGGAACAAACAGGGGGCTTCTACGAGCAGTACTTC
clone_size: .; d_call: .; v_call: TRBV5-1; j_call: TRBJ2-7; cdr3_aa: CASSLRGGTAGVLGQYF; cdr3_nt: TGCGCCAGCAGCTTGAGAGGTGGGACCGCCGGGGTTTTGGGGCAGTACTTC
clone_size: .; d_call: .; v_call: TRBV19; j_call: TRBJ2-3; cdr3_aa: CASSKPGSDTQYF; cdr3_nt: TGTGCCAGTAGTAAACCGGGGTCAGATACGCAGTATTTT
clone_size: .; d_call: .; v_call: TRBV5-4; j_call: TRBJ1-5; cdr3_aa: CASSLRSGQSILAQHF; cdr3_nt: TGTGCCAGCAGCTTGAGGTCTGGACAGTCCATCTTGGCCCAGCATTTT
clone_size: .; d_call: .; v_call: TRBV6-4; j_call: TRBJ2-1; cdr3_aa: CASSFSYGSYNEQFF; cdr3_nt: TGTGCCAGCAGTTTCTCTTACGGGTCCTACAATGAGCAGTTCTTC
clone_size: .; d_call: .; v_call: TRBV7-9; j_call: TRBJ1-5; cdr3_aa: CASSWGWDQPQHF; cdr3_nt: TGTGCCAGCAGCTGGGGCTGGGACCAGCCCCAGCATTTT
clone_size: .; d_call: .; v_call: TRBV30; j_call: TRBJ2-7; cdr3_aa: CAWSVSLYYEQYF; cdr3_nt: TGTGCCTGGAGTGTAAGCCTTTACTACGAGCAGTACTTC
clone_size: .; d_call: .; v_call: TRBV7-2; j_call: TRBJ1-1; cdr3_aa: CASSPRRGRNTEAFF; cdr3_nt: TGTGCCAGCAGCCCTCGTCGGGGGCGGAACACTGAAGCTTTCTTT
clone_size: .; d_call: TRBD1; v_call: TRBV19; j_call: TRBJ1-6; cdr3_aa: CASSRDGTGDSPLHF; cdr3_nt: TGTGCCAGTAGTAGAGACGGGACAGGGGACTCACCCCTCCACTTT
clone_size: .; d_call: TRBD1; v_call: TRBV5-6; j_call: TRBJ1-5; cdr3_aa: CASSLGRTGIVSNQPQHF; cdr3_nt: TGTGCCAGCAGCTTGGGGAGGACAGGTATCGTTAGCAATCAGCCCCAGCATTTT
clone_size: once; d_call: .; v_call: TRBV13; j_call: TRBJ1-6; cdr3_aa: CASTVERYNSPLHF; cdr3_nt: TGTGCCAGCACTGTTGAGAGGTATAATTCACCCCTCCACTTT
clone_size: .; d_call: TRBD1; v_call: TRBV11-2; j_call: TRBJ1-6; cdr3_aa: CASSLGGQNNSPLHF; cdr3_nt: TGTGCCAGCAGCTTGGGGGGACAGAATAATTCACCCCTCCACTTT
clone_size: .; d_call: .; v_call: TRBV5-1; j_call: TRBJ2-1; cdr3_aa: CASSLVLGANEQFF; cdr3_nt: TGCGCCAGCAGCTTGGTTCTGGGGGCCAATGAGCAGTTCTTC
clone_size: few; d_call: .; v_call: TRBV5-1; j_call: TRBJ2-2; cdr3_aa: CASSLDPAGELFF; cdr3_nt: TGCGCCAGCAGCTTAGACCCGGCCGGGGAGCTGTTTTTT
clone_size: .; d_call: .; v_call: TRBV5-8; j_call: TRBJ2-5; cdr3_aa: CASSLAITGETQYF; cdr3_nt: TGTGCCAGCAGCTTGGCCATCACCGGGGAGACCCAGTACTTC
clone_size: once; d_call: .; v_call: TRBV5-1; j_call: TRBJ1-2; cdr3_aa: CASRLDRAMSWTF; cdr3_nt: TGCGCCAGCCGCCTCGACCGAGCTATGAGTTGGACCTTC
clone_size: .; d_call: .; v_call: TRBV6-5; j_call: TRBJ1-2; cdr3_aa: CAIDTIRQGGYTF; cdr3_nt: TGTGCCATCGATACCATCCGGCAGGGAGGCTACACCTTC
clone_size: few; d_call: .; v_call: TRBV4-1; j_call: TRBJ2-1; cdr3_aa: CASSQDEVDPELEQFF; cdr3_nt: TGCGCCAGCAGCCAAGATGAGGTGGACCCGGAGTTAGAGCAGTTCTTC
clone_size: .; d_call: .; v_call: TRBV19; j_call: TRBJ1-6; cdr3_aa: CASSISPGDNSPLHF; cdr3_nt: TGTGCCAGTAGTATATCTCCCGGGGATAATTCACCCCTCCACTTT
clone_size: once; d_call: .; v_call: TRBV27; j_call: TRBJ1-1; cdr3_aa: CASSLKSRGGTGTEAFF; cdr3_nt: TGTGCCAGCAGTTTAAAGTCTCGGGGGGGAACTGGGACTGAAGCTTTCTTT
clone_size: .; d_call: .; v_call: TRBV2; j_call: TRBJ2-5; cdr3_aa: CASRQGGETQYF; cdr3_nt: TGTGCCAGCAGACAGGGAGGAGAGACCCAGTACTTC
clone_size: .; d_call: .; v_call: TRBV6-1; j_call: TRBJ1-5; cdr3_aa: CASSEPEGPQHF; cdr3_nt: TGTGCCAGCAGTGAACCCGAGGGTCCCCAGCATTTT